This TCR beta chain comes out of a study of CD8 T cells in ankylosing spondylitis. Overall study findings and caveats: Clones linked to disease, bearing a CD8+ phenotype, were relatively rare in peripheral blood. A motif of fewer than ten highly homologous TCR beta variants was seen as apparently characteristic of ankylosing spondylitis blood. Reported data indicate significant enrichment of disease-linked clones within matched ankylosing spondylitis synovial fluid. Some of these motif variants have turned up before, in reports on reactive arthritis synovial fluid and blood.

Preparation of TCR beta libraries was done by quantitative 5'-RACE with molecular barcodes. Using its own MiXCR run on the 5' RACE reads, TCRdb lists one record per CDR3 protein. Among roughly 700,000 distinct CDR3 sequences, about 20% were seen once, and the ten largest hold 15% to 20%. From germline, CDR1 is MNHNS and CDR2 SASEGT. Between the trimmed V and J ends, which lost 6 bases and 8 bases, there was a span of 16 bases. CDR3 length: 14 residues. In this sample, this clonotype turned up once. Its target is unknown. Sequencing was performed on blood, either unsorted or a sorted T cell fraction (not recorded which). The clonotype comes from a male donor with ankylosing spondylitis. This rearrangement joins TRBV6-1 to TRBJ1-4; D is perhaps TRBD1 (5 bases). The DNA of the CDR3 is TGTGCCAGCAGCCGTGACAGACCGGGGGAAAAACTGTTTTTT. Amino acid sequence: CASSRDRPGEKLFF.